These T cell receptor beta chains were read from a single sample in a study of persistence of HIV-infected CD4 T cells. The antigens these receptors bind are not known. Produced via immunoSEQ multiplex PCR; TCRdb's table is partial and in-frame only. The repertoire includes some 28,000 clones, roughly four fifths of them detected once, and about 4.6% sits in the top ten. The sample in question was CD4+ T cells sorted from PBMCs after approximately 19-hour stimulation, obtained from a patient who received antiretroviral therapy. The receptors derive from an adult man with HIV who was CMV-seropositive. Both conserved end residues are part of each CDR3. D genes are given only for firm matches. Size tells how often a clone was seen (once, few, many) or the class of an expanded clone, and some rows leave it out.

size: -; J: TRBJ2-3; D: -; V: TRBV21-1; CDR3: CASSITVYKGASPDTQYF; DNA: TGTGCCAGCAGCATCACGGTATATAAGGGGGCAAGCCCAGATACGCAGTATTTT
size: -; J: TRBJ1-1; D: TRBD1; V: TRBV18; CDR3: CASARQGNTEAFF; DNA: TGTGCCAGCGCACGACAGGGGAACACTGAAGCTTTCTTT
size: once; J: TRBJ2-7; D: TRBD2; V: TRBV19; CDR3: CASSSETSGGNYEQYF; DNA: TGTGCCAGTAGTTCAGAGACTAGCGGGGGTAACTACGAGCAGTACTTC
size: -; J: TRBJ1-1; D: -; V: TRBV5-1; CDR3: CASSQQGDTEAFF; DNA: TGCGCCAGCAGTCAACAGGGTGACACTGAAGCTTTCTTT
size: -; J: TRBJ1-3; D: -; V: TRBV3-1/TRBV3-2; CDR3: CASSNSGNTIYF; DNA: TGTGCCAGCAGCAACTCTGGAAACACCATATATTTT
size: -; J: TRBJ1-4; D: -; V: TRBV21-1; CDR3: CASSKAKVISTNEKLFF; DNA: TGTGCCAGCAGCAAAGCAAAGGTAATCTCAACTAATGAAAAACTGTTTTTT
size: -; J: TRBJ2-7; D: TRBD2; V: TRBV12-3/TRBV12-4; CDR3: CASTLSGGYEQYF; DNA: TGTGCCAGCACCCTTAGCGGGGGCTACGAGCAGTACTTC
size: -; J: TRBJ2-7; D: TRBD1; V: TRBV19; CDR3: CASSAGQGGYEQYF; DNA: TGTGCCAGTAGTGCGGGACAGGGTGGGTACGAGCAGTACTTC
size: -; J: TRBJ1-3; D: -; V: TRBV6-5; CDR3: CASSYSGNTIYF; DNA: TGTGCCAGCAGTTACTCTGGAAACACCATATATTTT
size: -; J: TRBJ2-2; D: -; V: TRBV7-9; CDR3: CASSLGPRELFF; DNA: TGTGCCAGCAGCTTAGGTCCGAGGGAGCTGTTTTTT
size: -; J: TRBJ1-1; D: -; V: TRBV15; CDR3: CATSRDLQGRAEAFF; DNA: TGTGCCACCAGCAGAGATCTACAGGGACGCGCTGAAGCTTTCTTT
size: -; J: TRBJ1-6; D: -; V: TRBV7-9; CDR3: CASSRGGTLHF; DNA: TGTGCCAGCAGCAGAGGGGGAACCCTCCACTTT
size: once; J: TRBJ2-1; D: -; V: TRBV7-7; CDR3: CASSLNLGQNYNEQFF; DNA: TGTGCCAGCAGCTTAAATCTTGGGCAGAACTACAATGAGCAGTTCTTC
size: -; J: TRBJ2-7; D: TRBD2; V: TRBV7-2; CDR3: CASSTTSGEYEQYF; DNA: TGTGCCAGCAGCACGACTAGCGGGGAATACGAGCAGTACTTC
size: -; J: TRBJ2-4; D: TRBD2; V: TRBV28; CDR3: CASSREGIAKNIQYF; DNA: TGTGCCAGCAGTCGGGAGGGGATAGCCAAAAACATTCAGTACTTC
size: -; J: TRBJ1-2; D: -; V: TRBV3-1/TRBV3-2; CDR3: CASSQDWGGPSGYTF; DNA: TGTGCCAGCAGCCAAGATTGGGGGGGCCCTAGCGGCTACACCTTC
size: -; J: TRBJ2-7; D: -; V: TRBV30; CDR3: CACYRGPLEQYF; DNA: TGTGCCTGCTACCGGGGCCCGCTAGAGCAGTACTTC
size: -; J: TRBJ2-3; D: TRBD2; V: TRBV28; CDR3: CASSLGAGGQLTDTQYF; DNA: TGTGCCAGCAGCCTCGGGGCGGGGGGGCAATTAACAGATACGCAGTATTTT
size: -; J: TRBJ1-5; D: TRBD1; V: TRBV24-1; CDR3: CATSDATLAGGDQPQHF; DNA: TGTGCCACCAGTGATGCGACCCTGGCAGGGGGCGATCAGCCCCAGCATTTT